Listed here are 8 T cell receptor beta chains from one sample, sequenced in a study of PD-L1 blockade in urothelial cancer (dated by TCRdb to the late 2010s). What the time point label conveys for this sample: pretreatment peripheral blood. Libraries were prepared through the immunoSEQ multiplex PCR assay. The source is immuneACCESS, and TCRdb retained only in-frame sequences with V and J called. Part of the clones is not carried over; for the studies checked, unresolved V genes explain less than half of this, and the remainder is unexplained. Within this sample are roughly 87,000 clones, with around 90% of them counted one time only. The top ten clones comprise about 1% of the sample. This specimen was PBMCs, taken around atezolizumab (anti-PD-L1) treatment. All receptors derive from a woman aged 80 or over with urothelial cancer.

The CDR3 DNA sequence: TGTGCCAGTAGTATCGGCGGGCAGGGACAACAGCCCCAGCATTTT. Residues: CASSIGGQGQQPQHF. The rearrangement uses TRBV19 and TRBJ1-5; D perhaps matches TRBD1 (6 bases). The CDR3 has 15 residues. Deletions cut 3 bases from V and 7 bases from J, with 16 bases between. The V gene's germline CDR1 is LNHDA and CDR2 SQIVND (reference sequence). The full variable domain, its missing parts supplied by reference TRBV19 and TRBJ1-5, is DGGITQSPKYLFRKEGQNVTLSCEQNLNHDAMYWYRQDPGQGLRLIYYSQIVNDFQKGDIAEGYSVSREKKESFPLTVTSAQKNPTAFYLCASSIGGQGQQPQHFGDGTRLSIL.

The chain links TRBV5-4 to TRBJ1-1, with D possibly matching TRBD1 (6 bases). V dropped 2 bases and J dropped 3 bases, with 14 bases sitting between them. The CDR3 is made up of 15 amino acids. CDR1 SGHNT and CDR2 YYREEE come from the germline V gene (reference sequence). CDR3 sequence: CASSFEQGYDTEAFF. CDR3 DNA sequence: TGTGCCAGCAGCTTTGAACAGGGCTACGACACTGAAGCTTTCTTT.

The V call is TRBV19, the J call TRBJ2-2; TRBD1 aligns across 7 bases. With 5 bases clipped from V and 6 bases from J, the junction kept 3 bases outside the gene matches. Per the germline V gene, CDR1 is LNHDA and CDR2 is SQIVND (reference sequence). The CDR3 length is 13 residues. The CDR3 nucleotides are TGTGCCAGTAGTCCGACAGGGTCCGGGGAGCTGTTTTTT. This encodes CASSPTGSGELFF.

This clone appeared once. The genes are TRBV2 and TRBJ2-3, with D unclear. Germline V gene data show CDR1 as SNHLY and CDR2 as FYNNEI. V was clipped by 2 bases and J by 6 bases, with 6 bases between them. The CDR3 runs 12 residues. Here the CDR3 DNA reads TGTGCCAGCAGTGAACGTCGGGATACGCAGTATTTT. Translated: CASSERRDTQYF.

The V gene is TRBV10-3, the J gene TRBJ1-1; D ambiguous. V was shortened by 3 bases and J by 0 bases, with 5 bases between the two germline ends. This CDR3 comprises 13 residues. Germline assignment: CDR1 ENHRY and CDR2 SYGVKD. CDR3 in amino acids: CAISDIVNTEAFF. Here the CDR3 DNA reads TGTGCCATCAGTGATATTGTGAACACTGAAGCTTTCTTT.

The chain combines TRBV7-9 with TRBJ2-1, with TRBD1 identical over 9 bases. The CDR3 runs 13 residues. In germline, CDR1 is SEHNR, CDR2 FQNEAQ (reference sequence). The V gene end was trimmed by 7 bases and the J gene end by 6 bases; junction bases not matched to a gene: 4. CDR3 loop: CASKLQGANEQFF. CDR3 coding DNA: TGTGCCAGCAAATTACAGGGGGCCAATGAGCAGTTCTTC.

The chain has TRBV28 and TRBJ2-5; weak D call: TRBD1 (6 bases). V was shortened by 4 bases and J by 0 bases, with 15 bases between the two germline ends. The V gene's germline CDR1 is MDHEN and CDR2 SYDVKM. The CDR3 has 16 residues. The CDR3 nucleotides are TGTGCCAGCAGTTCCTCCCAGGACAGTCACCAAGAGACCCAGTACTTC. As protein: CASSSSQDSHQETQYF.

V gene TRBV9 combines with J gene TRBJ2-3, with D unclear. CDR1 is SGDLS and CDR2 is YYNGEE in the germline V gene. Trimming removed 0 bases from V and 3 bases from J, with 5 bases in between. The CDR3 is made up of 13 amino acids. The CDR3 sequence: CASSVDGTDTQYF. The DNA of the CDR3 is TGTGCCAGCAGCGTAGACGGTACAGATACGCAGTATTTT.